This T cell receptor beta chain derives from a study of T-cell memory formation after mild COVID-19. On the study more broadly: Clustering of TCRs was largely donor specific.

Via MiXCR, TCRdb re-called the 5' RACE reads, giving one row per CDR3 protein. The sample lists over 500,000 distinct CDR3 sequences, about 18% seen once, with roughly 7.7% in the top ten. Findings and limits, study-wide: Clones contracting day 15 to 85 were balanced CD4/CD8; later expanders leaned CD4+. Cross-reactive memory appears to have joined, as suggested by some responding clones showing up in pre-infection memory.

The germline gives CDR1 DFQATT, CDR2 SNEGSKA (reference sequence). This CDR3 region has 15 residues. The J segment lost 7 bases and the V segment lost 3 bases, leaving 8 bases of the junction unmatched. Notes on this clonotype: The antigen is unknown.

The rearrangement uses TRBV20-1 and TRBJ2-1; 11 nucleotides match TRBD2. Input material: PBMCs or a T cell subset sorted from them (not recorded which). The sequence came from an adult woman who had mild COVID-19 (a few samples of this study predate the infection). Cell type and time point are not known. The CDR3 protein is CSASIAGGPRNEQFF. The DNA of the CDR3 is TGCAGTGCTAGTATAGCGGGAGGGCCTAGGAATGAGCAGTTCTTC.